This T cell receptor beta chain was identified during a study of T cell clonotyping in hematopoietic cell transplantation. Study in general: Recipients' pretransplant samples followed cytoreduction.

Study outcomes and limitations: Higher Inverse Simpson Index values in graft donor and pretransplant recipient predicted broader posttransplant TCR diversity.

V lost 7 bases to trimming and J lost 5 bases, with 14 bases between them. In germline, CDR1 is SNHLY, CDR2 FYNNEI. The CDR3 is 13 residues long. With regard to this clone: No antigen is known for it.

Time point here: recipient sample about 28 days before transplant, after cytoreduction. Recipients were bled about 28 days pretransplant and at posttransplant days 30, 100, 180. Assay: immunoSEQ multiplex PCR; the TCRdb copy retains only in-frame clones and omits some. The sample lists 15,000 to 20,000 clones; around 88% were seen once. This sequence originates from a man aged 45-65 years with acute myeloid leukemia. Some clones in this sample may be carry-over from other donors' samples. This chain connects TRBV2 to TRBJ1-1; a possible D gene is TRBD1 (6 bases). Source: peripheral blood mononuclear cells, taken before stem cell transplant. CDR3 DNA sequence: TGTGCCAGCAAGACAGGTCGGTGGACTGAAGCTTTCTTT. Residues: CASKTGRWTEAFF.